The rows below give T cell receptor beta chains drawn from one sample of a study of cytomegalovirus exposure and HLA in healthy donors. Data came from immunoSEQ multiplex PCR; TCRdb stores just in-frame clones and leaves some out. This sample carries 100,000 or so clones, 76% of them seen once, and the ten largest clones take approximately 4%. Specimen: PBMCs. These receptors all come from a man aged 40-49 years in good health and CMV-seronegative. The CDR3 runs from the conserved cysteine through the conserved F or W. A D gene is named only where the DNA matches it firmly. Expanded clones get a size class; other rows say once, few or many, or leave the size out.

TRBV19	TRBD1	few	TRBJ1-2	CASSMTGRLDYGYTF	TGTGCCAGTAGTATGACAGGGCGTCTCGACTATGGCTACACCTTC
TRBV7-9	TRBD1	.	TRBJ2-2	CASSSRLPTGAAAGELFF	TGTGCCAGCAGCTCCCGCCTCCCTACAGGGGCGGCGGCCGGGGAGCTGTTTTTT
TRBV10-2	TRBD1	.	TRBJ1-6	CASRGGTGTSPLHF	TGCGCCAGCAGGGGGGGGACAGGAACCTCACCCCTCCACTTT
TRBV6-5	.	.	TRBJ2-1	CASSNGDEQFF	TGTGCCAGCAGCAACGGGGATGAGCAGTTCTTC
TRBV7-9	.	.	TRBJ1-2	CSSSLMRYGYTF	TGTTCCAGCAGCCTTATGCGATATGGCTACACCTTC
TRBV25-1	.	.	TRBJ2-2	CASSVPGSVLTGELFF	TGTGCCAGCAGTGTACCGGGGTCCGTTTTAACCGGGGAGCTGTTTTTT
TRBV28	.	.	TRBJ1-2	CASRQWSYGYTF	TGTGCCAGTAGACAGTGGTCCTATGGCTACACCTTC
TRBV27	.	.	TRBJ1-6	CASSFTSSYNSPLHF	TGTGCCAGCAGTTTCACGAGCTCCTATAATTCCCCCCTCCACTTT
TRBV15	.	.	TRBJ2-3	CATSKDYTDTQYF	TGTGCCACCAGCAAGGACTACACAGATACGCAGTATTTT
TRBV5-1	TRBD1	.	TRBJ2-2	CASRQGTNTGELFF	TGCGCCAGTCGACAGGGTACGAACACCGGGGAGCTGTTTTTT
TRBV15	TRBD1	.	TRBJ2-7	CATRSRGRHEQYF	TGTGCCACCAGGAGCAGGGGGCGGCACGAGCAGTACTTC
TRBV7-9	.	few	TRBJ1-4	CASSIQATNEKLFF	TGTGCCAGCAGCATACAGGCAACTAATGAAAAACTGTTTTTT
TRBV18	.	few	TRBJ1-4	CASSPSRDEKLFF	TGTGCCAGCTCACCAAGCAGGGATGAAAAACTGTTTTTT
TRBV18	.	.	TRBJ1-2	CASSPPGGNYGYTF	TGTGCCAGCTCACCACCTGGAGGGAACTATGGCTACACCTTC
TRBV6-1	TRBD1	.	TRBJ2-1	CASSAGTARGHEQFF	TGTGCCAGCAGCGCCGGGACAGCTCGCGGCCATGAGCAGTTCTTC
TRBV10-1	.	.	TRBJ1-1	CASSENRVRPEAFF	TGCGCCAGCAGTGAGAACAGGGTTCGGCCTGAAGCTTTCTTT
TRBV9	TRBD2	.	TRBJ2-2	CASSVGLAGEAGELFF	TGTGCCAGCAGCGTAGGTCTAGCGGGGGAGGCCGGGGAGCTGTTTTTT
TRBV6-5	TRBD1	.	TRBJ1-1	CASTTSGTGVTEAFF	TGTGCCAGCACTACTTCCGGGACAGGGGTCACTGAAGCTTTCTTT
TRBV30	.	.	TRBJ2-6	CAWRINSGANVLTF	TGTGCCTGGAGAATTAACTCTGGGGCCAACGTCCTGACTTTC
TRBV11-2	TRBD1	.	TRBJ2-7	CASSLGTGTYEQYF	TGTGCCAGCAGCTTAGGGACAGGGACCTACGAGCAGTACTTC
TRBV28	TRBD1	.	TRBJ1-5	CASSLIRPTGQPQHF	TGTGCCAGCAGTTTAATTAGGCCGACAGGGCAGCCCCAGCATTTT
TRBV2	.	few	TRBJ1-5	CASQKISNQPQHF	TGTGCCAGCCAGAAGATTAGCAATCAGCCCCAGCATTTT
TRBV6-6	.	.	TRBJ1-2	CASRDSQGRGYGYTF	TGTGCCAGCAGAGACAGTCAGGGGAGAGGCTATGGCTACACCTTC
TRBV5-5	TRBD2	.	TRBJ2-2	CASSLGTSVNTGELFF	TGTGCCAGCAGCTTGGGGACTAGCGTGAACACCGGGGAGCTGTTTTTT
TRBV5-6	TRBD1	.	TRBJ2-5	CASSLAWTGGNETQYF	TGTGCCAGCAGCTTGGCCTGGACAGGGGGGAACGAGACCCAGTACTTC
TRBV6-1	TRBD1	.	TRBJ1-2	CASSEYAGGDGYTF	TGTGCCAGCAGTGAATACGCAGGGGGCGATGGCTACACCTTC
TRBV5-5	.	.	TRBJ1-1	CASSLWGPEAFF	TGTGCCAGCAGCTTGTGGGGGCCTGAAGCTTTCTTT
TRBV18	TRBD1	.	TRBJ1-1	CASSPHGTGDDTEAFF	TGTGCCAGCTCACCCCACGGGACAGGGGATGACACTGAAGCTTTCTTT
TRBV5-4	TRBD1	.	TRBJ1-5	CASSVGGSAGGLQPQHF	TGTGCCAGCAGCGTGGGAGGGTCGGCAGGGGGCCTTCAGCCCCAGCATTTT
TRBV2	TRBD1	.	TRBJ1-1	CASRDRANTEAFF	TGTGCCAGCCGGGACAGGGCGAACACTGAAGCTTTCTTT
TRBV7-3	TRBD1	.	TRBJ1-1	CASSPGTGASVEAFF	TGTGCCAGCAGCCCAGGGACAGGGGCATCGGTTGAAGCTTTCTTT
TRBV7-2	TRBD1	.	TRBJ1-1	CASSSTGGFTEAFF	TGTGCCAGCAGCTCGACAGGGGGCTTCACTGAAGCTTTCTTT
TRBV6-1	.	.	TRBJ1-1	CASSLAHNTEAFF	TGTGCCAGCAGTTTGGCCCATAACACTGAAGCTTTCTTT
TRBV5-1	.	.	TRBJ1-1	CASSPAGGRNTEAFF	TGCGCCAGCAGCCCGGCCGGGGGGAGGAACACTGAAGCTTTCTTT
TRBV6-1	.	.	TRBJ1-5	CASSSDRAQPQHF	TGTGCCAGCAGTTCGGACAGAGCTCAGCCCCAGCATTTT